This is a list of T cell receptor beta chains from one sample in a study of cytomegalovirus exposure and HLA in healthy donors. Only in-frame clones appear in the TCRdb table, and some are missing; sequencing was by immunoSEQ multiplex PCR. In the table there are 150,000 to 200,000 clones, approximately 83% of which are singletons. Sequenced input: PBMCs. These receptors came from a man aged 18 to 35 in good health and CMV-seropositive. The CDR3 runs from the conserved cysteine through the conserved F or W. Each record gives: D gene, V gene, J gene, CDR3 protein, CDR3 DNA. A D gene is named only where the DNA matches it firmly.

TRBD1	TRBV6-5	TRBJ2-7	CASRGQGGYEQYF	TGTGCCAGCAGGGGACAGGGTGGCTACGAGCAGTACTTC
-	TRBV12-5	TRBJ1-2	CASGPGGGLRYGYTF	TGTGCTAGTGGTCCCGGGGGGGGGCTTCGGTATGGCTACACCTTC
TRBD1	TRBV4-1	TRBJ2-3	CASSQEGGPSTDTQYF	TGCGCCAGCAGCCAAGAAGGGGGCCCTAGCACAGATACGCAGTATTTT
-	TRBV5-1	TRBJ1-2	CASSLSGTANYGYTF	TGCGCCAGCAGCTTATCCGGGACTGCTAACTATGGCTACACCTTC
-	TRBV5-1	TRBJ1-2	CASSLAPGVYGYTF	TGCGCCAGCAGCTTGGCCCCAGGTGTCTATGGCTACACCTTC
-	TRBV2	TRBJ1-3	CASSGGGSTAKYF	TGTGCCAGCAGTGGTGGGGGGAGCACAGCCAAATATTTT
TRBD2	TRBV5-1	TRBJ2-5	CASSLASGGSETQYF	TGCGCCAGCAGCTTGGCTAGCGGGGGGTCAGAGACCCAGTACTTC
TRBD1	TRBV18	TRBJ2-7	CASASRTGQYEQYF	TGTGCCAGCGCAAGCCGGACAGGGCAATACGAGCAGTACTTC
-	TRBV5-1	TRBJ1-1	CASSPGGTEAFF	TGCGCCAGCAGCCCCGGGGGCACTGAAGCTTTCTTT
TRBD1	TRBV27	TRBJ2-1	CASSHGTGESVWYNEQFF	TGTGCCAGCAGTCATGGGACAGGGGAGTCCGTATGGTACAATGAGCAGTTCTTC
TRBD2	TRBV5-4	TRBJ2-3	CASSPTTSGGTDTQYF	TGTGCCAGCAGTCCGACGACTAGCGGGGGCACAGATACGCAGTATTTT
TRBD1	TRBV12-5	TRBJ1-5	CASGLVGKDRRGDSNQPQHF	TGTGCTAGTGGTTTGGTAGGCAAGGACAGGAGGGGGGATAGCAATCAGCCCCAGCATTTT
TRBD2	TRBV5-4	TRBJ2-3	CASSSTSGGVDTQYF	TGTGCCAGCAGCTCGACTAGCGGGGGGGTGGATACGCAGTATTTT
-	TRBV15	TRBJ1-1	CATQNRFRNTEAFF	TGTGCCACCCAAAATCGATTCAGGAACACTGAAGCTTTCTTT
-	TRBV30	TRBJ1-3	CAWTMGNTIYF	TGTGCCTGGACAATGGGAAACACCATATATTTT
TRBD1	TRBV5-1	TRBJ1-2	CASSQTLTGNGYTF	TGCGCCAGCAGCCAAACCCTGACAGGGAATGGCTACACCTTC
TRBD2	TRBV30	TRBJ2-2	CAWNRLAITGELFF	TGTGCCTGGAACCGACTAGCGATCACCGGGGAGCTGTTTTTT
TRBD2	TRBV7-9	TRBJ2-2	CASSRWTSGGGQNTGELFF	TGTGCCAGCAGCCGCTGGACTAGCGGGGGGGGACAGAACACCGGGGAGCTGTTTTTT
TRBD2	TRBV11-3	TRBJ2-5	CASSPTSGSPQETQYF	TGTGCCAGCAGCCCGACTAGCGGGTCCCCTCAAGAGACCCAGTACTTC
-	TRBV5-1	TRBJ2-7	CASSLGAGAEQYF	TGCGCCAGCAGCTTGGGGGCAGGGGCAGAGCAGTACTTC
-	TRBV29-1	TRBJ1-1	CSAATGHSKTEAFF	TGCAGCGCAGCCACGGGACACTCGAAAACTGAAGCTTTCTTT